This T cell receptor (beta chain) was obtained from a study of T-cell reconstitution after alpha-beta-depleted transplantation in children. The CDR3 runs to 16 residues. J gave up 6 bases and V 2 bases, and 12 bases lay outside the gene matches. Looked up from germline, CDR1 is DFQATT and CDR2 is SNEGSKA (reference sequence). The TCRbeta library was prepared with unique molecular identifiers. TCRdb reprocessed the PCR reads with MiXCR, giving one entry per CDR3 protein. The table includes about 420,000 distinct CDR3 sequences, approximately 10% detected once. The sample in question was PBMCs from the stem cell graft donor, obtained from the stem cell graft. The receptor's source is a human donor who donated a stem cell graft to a child with acute myeloid leukemia. The rearrangement joins TRBV20-1 to TRBJ1-2; TRBD1 matches at 10 bases. The DNA for the CDR3 is TGCAGTGCTAGATCCTATACCGGGACAGGGGTCGATGGCTACACCTTC. Protein sequence: CSARSYTGTGVDGYTF.